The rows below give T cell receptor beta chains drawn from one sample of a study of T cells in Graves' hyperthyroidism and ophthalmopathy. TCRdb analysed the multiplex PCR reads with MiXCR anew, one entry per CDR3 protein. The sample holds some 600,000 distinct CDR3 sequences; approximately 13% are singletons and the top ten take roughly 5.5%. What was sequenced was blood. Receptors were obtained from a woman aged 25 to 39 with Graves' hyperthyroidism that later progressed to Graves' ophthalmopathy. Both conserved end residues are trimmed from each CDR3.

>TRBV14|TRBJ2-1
ASSSGTFGEQF
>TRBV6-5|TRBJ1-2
ASSYRDLSGHGYT
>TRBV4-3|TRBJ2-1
ASSQIAGGNNEQF
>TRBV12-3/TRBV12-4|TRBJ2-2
ASSGQGATGELF
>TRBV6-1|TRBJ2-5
ASSPKRGQQETQY
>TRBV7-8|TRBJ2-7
ASSLAQGLAGISYEQY
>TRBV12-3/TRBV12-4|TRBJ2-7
ASSQHRGGIYEQY
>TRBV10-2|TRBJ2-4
ASSATGNIQY
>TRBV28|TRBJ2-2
ASSLGRTGLTGELF
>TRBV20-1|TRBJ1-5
SALQTGGNQPQH
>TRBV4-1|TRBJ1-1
ASSHVDREAF
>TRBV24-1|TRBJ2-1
ATSGRGGNEQF
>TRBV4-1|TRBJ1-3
ASSQVPGVAGNTIY
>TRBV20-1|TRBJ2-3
SSTSGHEGGTDTQY
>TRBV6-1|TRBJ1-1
ASSNTGPNTEAF
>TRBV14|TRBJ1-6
ASSHSVTPLH
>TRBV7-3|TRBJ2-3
ASSFTSGSSDTQY
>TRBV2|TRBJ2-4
ASGRSSGISYIQY
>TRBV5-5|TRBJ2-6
ASSLGTGGSGANVLT
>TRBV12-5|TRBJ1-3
ASGPRGTNSGNTIY
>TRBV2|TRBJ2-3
ASSRDSKPLADTQY
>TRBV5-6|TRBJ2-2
ASSPWTVNTGELF
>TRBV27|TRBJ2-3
ASSKRGSGTDTQY
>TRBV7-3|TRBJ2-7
ASSLKSGYEQY
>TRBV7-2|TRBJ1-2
ASSSGTGPVRGYT
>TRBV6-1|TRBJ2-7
ASSENGDYEQY
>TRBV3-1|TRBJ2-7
ASTPGSRPYEQY
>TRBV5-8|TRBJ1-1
ASSKDSVVEAF
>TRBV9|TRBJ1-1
ASNRRGQNSEAF